The 26 T cell receptor beta chains below all came from one sample that was sequenced in a study of blood T cell repertoires in COVID-19. Sequencing used immunoSEQ multiplex PCR; TCRdb keeps in-frame clones, though not all of them. The sample has about 260,000 clones; approximately 84% are singletons. Specimen: peripheral blood. The receptors originated from a woman aged 80 or over with acute or convalescent COVID-19.

The V and J genes are TRBV5-1 and TRBJ2-5; possibly TRBD2 for D (5 bases). V was clipped by 4 bases and J by 7 bases, with 26 bases between them. Looked up from germline, CDR1 is SGHRS and CDR2 is YFSETQ. This CDR3 contains 17 residues. The CDR3 DNA is TGCGCCAGCAGCCAATTGACTTACGGGGTCGGGGTCGGGACCCAGTACTTC. Encoded protein: CASSQLTYGVGVGTQYF.

The DNA for the CDR3 is TGTGCCTGGAGTGTACCCGCTGACAGGCATGAGCAGTTCTTC. Translating gives CAWSVPADRHEQFF. The chain recombines TRBV30 with TRBJ2-1; TRBD1 might be the D (6 bases). Germline V gives CDR1 GTSNPN, CDR2 SVGIG (reference sequence). V was pared by 0 bases and J by 8 bases, with 14 bases between. The CDR3 runs 14 residues.

The chain couples TRBV19 to TRBJ1-6, with 7 positions matching TRBD1. V gave up 7 bases and J gave up 5 bases; unmatched junction bases: 8. Germline V gene sequence: CDR1 LNHDA, CDR2 SQIVND (reference sequence). The CDR3 contains 15 residues. CDR3: CASTTSRGNNSPLHF. The CDR3 DNA follows: TGTGCCAGTACTACAAGCAGGGGGAATAATTCACCCCTCCACTTT.

This sequence joins TRBV10-3 and TRBJ1-2; 8 positions agree with TRBD1. V was pared by 4 bases and J by 8 bases, with 9 bases of the junction left unmatched. The CDR3 has 14 residues. Germline CDR1 is ENHRY and CDR2 is SYGVKD. The CDR3 nucleotides read TGTGCCATCAGTGTGTCAGGGGGCGGCGGAGGCTACACCTTC. Translated: CAISVSGGGGGYTF.

V gene TRBV11-1 combines with J gene TRBJ1-1; TRBD1 aligns across 9 bases. The germline gives CDR1 SGHAT, CDR2 FQDESV (reference sequence). The CDR3 is 13 residues long. V shed 5 bases, J shed 3 bases, and the junction held 1 base outside the gene matches. CDR3 nucleotide sequence: TGTGCCAGCAGCCGGGACAGGGACACTGAAGCTTTCTTT. Its translation is CASSRDRDTEAFF.

J is TRBJ2-2 and V is TRBV5-5; D is undetermined. This CDR3 contains 12 residues. The V end was cut by 4 bases, the J end by 5 bases, with 6 bases between. CDR1 is SGHKS and CDR2 is YYEKEE in the germline V gene (reference sequence). The CDR3 DNA is TGTGCCAGCAGCCGGAGTACCGGGGAGCTGTTTTTT. Its translation is CASSRSTGELFF.

The chain uses TRBV5-4 and TRBJ1-1; 9 nucleotides line up with TRBD1. Germline V gene lookup returns CDR1 SGHNT and CDR2 YYREEE (reference sequence). The CDR3 is made up of 14 amino acids. With 5 bases clipped from V and 6 bases from J, the junction kept 8 bases outside the gene matches. CDR3 nucleotides: TGTGCCAGCAGTCGCCGGGACAGGGTTCCTGAAGCTTTCTTT. It yields the protein CASSRRDRVPEAFF.

This chain links TRBV6-1 with TRBJ1-5; TRBD1 matches at 7 bases. V was clipped by 0 bases and J by 9 bases; unmatched bases: 11. The CDR3 is made up of 16 amino acids. The germline CDR1 and CDR2 sequences are MNHNS and SASEGT. The CDR3 region has the DNA TGTGCCAGCAGTGAAGCGCCCCAGGGACAGTACCGGCCCCAGCATTTT. Translation: CASSEAPQGQYRPQHF.

The J gene is TRBJ1-4, the V gene TRBV4-2, with 10 bases matching TRBD1. The CDR3 totals 16 residues. Germline V CDR1 and CDR2: LGHNA, YNFKEQ. V dropped 1 base and J dropped 8; count of bases not matched to a gene: 7. CDR3 region: CASSQAGQGGLEKLFF. The CDR3 DNA reads as TGTGCCAGCAGCCAAGCTGGACAGGGGGGATTGGAAAAACTGTTTTTT.

As for this clone: In the same sample, other DNA sequences code for this CDR3. The J gene is TRBJ1-2, the V gene TRBV7-9; 10 bases map to TRBD1. The CDR3 loop spans 14 amino acids. The germline gives CDR1 SEHNR, CDR2 FQNEAQ (reference sequence). The J segment lost 8 bases and the V segment lost 2 bases, leaving 5 bases of the junction unmatched. The CDR3 here is CASSLSGTGVGYTF. The CDR3 nucleotides read TGTGCCAGCAGCTTATCGGGGACAGGGGTGGGCTACACCTTC.

The chain uses TRBV6-2 or TRBV6-3 and TRBJ1-1, with D possibly TRBD1 on 5 matching bases. Germline values: CDR1 MNHEY, CDR2 SVGEGT. V was pared by 0 bases and J by 0 bases, with 11 bases between. The CDR3 spans 16 residues. The CDR3: CASSYSRGRVNTEAFF. The CDR3 DNA reads as TGTGCCAGCAGTTACTCAAGGGGCAGGGTGAACACTGAAGCTTTCTTT.

V gene TRBV12-3 or TRBV12-4 combines with J gene TRBJ1-5; no clear D gene. V gave up 3 bases and J gave up 5 bases, with 8 bases separating them. This CDR3 contains 13 residues. CDR3 DNA: TGTGCCAGCAGTTTTAACAGAGATCAGCCCCAGCATTTT. Encoded protein: CASSFNRDQPQHF.

About this clone itself: Other DNA sequences within the sample encode an identical CDR3. V usage is TRBV18 and J usage is TRBJ1-6; 11 nucleotides line up with TRBD1. The CDR3 consists of 15 residues. Germline CDR1 and CDR2: KGHSH and LQKENI. With 6 bases clipped from V and 7 bases from J, the junction kept 5 bases outside the gene matches. CDR3 DNA: TGTGCCAGCTCCCCGGGACAGGGGGGAAATTCACCCCTCCACTTT. This gives the protein CASSPGQGGNSPLHF.

The chain joins TRBV4-1 to TRBJ1-2, with 10 nucleotides matching TRBD1. CDR1 and CDR2 (germline): MGHRA, YSYEKL. V gave up 1 base and J gave up 4 bases; unmatched junction bases: 3. The CDR3 runs to 15 residues. The CDR3 DNA is TGCGCCAGCAGCCAAGGACAGGGGGCGGGCTATGGCTACACCTTC. Translated: CASSQGQGAGYGYTF.

The rearrangement uses TRBV9 and TRBJ2-1; tentative D call: TRBD2 (5 bases). Looked up from germline, CDR1 is SGDLS and CDR2 is YYNGEE. V lost 0 bases and J lost 6, with 13 bases in between. The CDR3 is 15 amino acids. The CDR3 DNA reads as TGTGCCAGCAGCGTAGACGGGGTCAGGCGCAATGAGCAGTTCTTC. Its translation is CASSVDGVRRNEQFF.

The rearrangement links TRBV7-9 to TRBJ1-2; D not certain. CDR3 size: 13 residues. Germline V lookup: CDR1 SEHNR, CDR2 FQNEAQ (reference sequence). The V and J ends lost 7 bases and 0 bases respectively, with 9 bases between them. The CDR3 region is CASTPSANYGYTF. Written as DNA, the CDR3 is TGTGCCAGCACCCCTTCCGCTAACTATGGCTACACCTTC.

The chain has TRBV6-5 and TRBJ1-2, with TRBD1 as a possible D gene (6 bases). V lost 8 bases and J lost 8, with 15 bases in between. This CDR3 is built from 12 residues. Germline assignment: CDR1 MNHEY and CDR2 SVGAGI. The CDR3 region is CASAKTGRGYTF. CDR3 bases: TGTGCCAGCGCTAAAACAGGGAGAGGCTACACCTTC.

The table lists this clone with a few counts. The chain couples TRBV6-6 to TRBJ2-1, with 8 positions matching TRBD2. The CDR3 sequence is 16 residues long. J was trimmed by 6 bases and V by 6 bases; bases with no gene match: 13. Germline V gene lookup returns CDR1 MNHNY and CDR2 SVGAGI (reference sequence). The CDR3 region is CASSQGGAGVSNEQFF. As DNA, the CDR3 is TGTGCCAGCAGCCAGGGAGGAGCGGGAGTTTCCAATGAGCAGTTCTTC.

The gene calls are TRBV19 and TRBJ1-6; 8 bases line up with TRBD1. The CDR3 totals 18 residues. Per the germline V gene, CDR1 is LNHDA and CDR2 is SQIVND (reference sequence). V lost 5 bases to trimming and J lost 0 bases; unmatched junction nucleotides: 9. The CDR3 here is CASSQDRDASSYNSPLHF. The CDR3 nucleotides are TGTGCCAGTAGTCAGGACAGGGACGCAAGCTCCTATAATTCACCCCTCCACTTT.

The J gene is TRBJ1-4, the V gene TRBV7-8, with D possibly being TRBD1 (5 bases). V was pared by 5 bases and J by 4 bases, with 14 bases between. Per the germline V gene, CDR1 is SGHVS and CDR2 is FQNEAQ. The CDR3 runs to 15 residues. CDR3 in amino acids: CASSRSGGLNEKLFF. DNA for the CDR3: TGTGCCAGCAGCCGATCGGGGGGTCTTAATGAAAAACTGTTTTTT.

The chain combines TRBV3-1 (or the pseudogene TRBV3-2) with TRBJ2-7, with 8 bases matching TRBD2. The CDR3 loop spans 13 amino acids. With 5 bases clipped from V and 3 bases from J, the junction kept 3 bases outside the gene matches. Per germline, CDR1 LGHDT and CDR2 YNNKEL (reference sequence). CDR3 sequence (DNA): TGTGCCAGCAGCACCGGGGGGGTCTACGAGCAGTACTTC. Amino acids: CASSTGGVYEQYF.

This clone was seen a few times. The V and J genes are TRBV6-4 and TRBJ1-6; TRBD1 aligns across 9 bases. Germline loops: CDR1 MRHNA, CDR2 SNTAGT. The CDR3 extends over 19 amino acids. J lost 7 bases, V lost 1 base, and 14 bases had no gene match. The CDR3 coding sequence is TGTGCCAGCAGTGACTTGTGGGACAGGGCAACCGGGTGGAATTCACCCCTCCACTTT. Translating it yields CASSDLWDRATGWNSPLHF.

The rearrangement links TRBV15 to TRBJ1-5, with 7 bases lining up with TRBD1. This CDR3 has 14 amino acids. The germline V gene has CDR1 LNHNV and CDR2 YYDKDF (reference sequence). Trimming at V came to 5 bases and at J to 4 bases, leaving 5 bases not matched to a gene. The CDR3 is CATSLGTENQPQHF. The CDR3 DNA is TGTGCCACCAGCCTAGGGACAGAGAATCAGCCCCAGCATTTT.

J is TRBJ1-1 and V is TRBV19, with 7 positions matching TRBD1. Trimming at V came to 5 bases and at J to 1 base, leaving 1 base not matched to a gene. The CDR3 spans 13 residues. CDR1 LNHDA and CDR2 SQIVND come from the germline V gene (reference sequence). CDR3 region: CASSRTGNTEAFF. DNA of the CDR3: TGTGCCAGTAGTCGGACAGGGAACACTGAAGCTTTCTTT.

The J gene is TRBJ1-2, the V gene TRBV7-9, with a tentative D call TRBD1 (6 bases). The germline V and J ends were trimmed by 3 bases and 6 bases, with 11 bases remaining between them. The CDR3 runs 13 residues. Per the germline V gene, CDR1 is SEHNR and CDR2 is FQNEAQ (reference sequence). DNA of the CDR3: TGTGCCAGCAGCTTTACCCAGGGGAATGGCTACACCTTC. It codes for CASSFTQGNGYTF. Using reference TRBV7-9 and TRBJ1-2 for the parts outside the CDR3, the full variable domain is DTGVSQNPRHKITKRGQNVTFRCDPISEHNRLYWYRQTLGQGPEFLTYFQNEAQLEKSRLLSDRFSAERPKGSFSTLEIQRTEQGDSAMYLCASSFTQGNGYTFGSGTRLTVV.

This chain uses TRBV4-2 with TRBJ2-3; 8 bases align to TRBD2. Trimming cost V 6 bases and J 3 bases; bases outside gene matches: 11. Germline V gives CDR1 LGHNA, CDR2 YNFKEQ. The CDR3 runs to 16 residues. CDR3 amino acids: CASSFTGTSGTDTQYF. CDR3 nucleotide sequence: TGTGCCAGCAGTTTTACCGGGACTAGTGGGACAGATACGCAGTATTTT.